This T cell receptor (beta chain) was recovered during a study of PD-1 blockade in classical Hodgkin lymphoma. About the study: Every 2 weeks, patients got 3 mg/kg intravenous nivolumab. Study-wide results and limits: Nivolumab initiated under 1 year post-ASCT led to patient exclusion. In newly diagnosed patients, baseline TCR diversity was reportedly below that of healthy donors.

TCRdb's table, derived via immunoSEQ multiplex PCR, lists solely in-frame clones and lacks some. The sample includes about 110,000 clones, roughly 90% of them seen just once. Comments on this clone: Its antigen is undetermined.

This sample's time point: cycle 4 day 1 (C4D1), after six to seven weeks of nivolumab. Relapse after autologous stem cell transplantation occurred in every patient, and brentuximab vedotin exposure varied. Best outcomes ranged across complete response, partial response and progressive disease. This specimen consisted of peripheral blood mononuclear cells (PBMCs), obtained before the fourth cycle of nivolumab. The sequence was collected from a human donor with classical Hodgkin lymphoma.

The chain's CDR3 is CASSPTGGTEAFF. The CDR3 DNA reads as TGTGCCAGCAGCCCGACAGGGGGAACTGAAGCTTTCTTT. The V gene is TRBV7-9, the J gene TRBJ1-1; 9 nucleotides match TRBD1. Losses at the gene ends were 5 bases for V and 5 bases for J; bases not matched to a gene: 3. Per the germline V gene, CDR1 is SEHNR and CDR2 is FQNEAQ (reference sequence). CDR3 length equals 13 residues. Drawing the rest from reference TRBV7-9 and TRBJ1-1, the complete variable domain is DTGVSQNPRHKITKRGQNVTFRCDPISEHNRLYWYRQTLGQGPEFLTYFQNEAQLEKSRLLSDRFSAERPKGSFSTLEIQRTEQGDSAMYLCASSPTGGTEAFFGQGTRLTVV.